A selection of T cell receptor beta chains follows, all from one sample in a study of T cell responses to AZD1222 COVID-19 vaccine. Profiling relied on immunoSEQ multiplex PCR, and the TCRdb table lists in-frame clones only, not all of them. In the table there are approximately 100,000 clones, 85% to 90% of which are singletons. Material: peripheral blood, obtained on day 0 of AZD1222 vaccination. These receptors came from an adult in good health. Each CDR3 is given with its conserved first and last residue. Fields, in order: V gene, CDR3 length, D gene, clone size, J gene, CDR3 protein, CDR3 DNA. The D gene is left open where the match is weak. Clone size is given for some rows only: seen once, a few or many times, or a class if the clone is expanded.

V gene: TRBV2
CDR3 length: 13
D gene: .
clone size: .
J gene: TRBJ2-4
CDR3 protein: CASSAAGGNIQYF
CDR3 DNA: TGTGCCAGCAGTGCTGCTGGGGGAAACATTCAGTACTTC

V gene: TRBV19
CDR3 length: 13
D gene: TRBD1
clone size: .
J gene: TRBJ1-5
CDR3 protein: CASSAGGRQPQHF
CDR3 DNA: TGTGCCAGTAGCGCAGGGGGGCGCCAGCCCCAGCATTTT

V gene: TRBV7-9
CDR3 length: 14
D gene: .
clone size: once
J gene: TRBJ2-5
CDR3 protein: CASSSLQGRTVQYF
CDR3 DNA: TGTGCCAGCAGTTCATTGCAGGGGCGTACGGTACAGTACTTC

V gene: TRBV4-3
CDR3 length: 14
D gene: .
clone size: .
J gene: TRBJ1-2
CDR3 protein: CASSQNRANYGYTF
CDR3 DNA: TGCGCCAGCAGCCAGAATAGGGCTAACTATGGCTACACCTTC

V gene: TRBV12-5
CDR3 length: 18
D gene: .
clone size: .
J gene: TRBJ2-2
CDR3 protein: CASGLSPTVDANTGELFF
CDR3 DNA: TGTGCTAGTGGTTTGTCCCCGACAGTTGACGCGAACACCGGGGAGCTGTTTTTT

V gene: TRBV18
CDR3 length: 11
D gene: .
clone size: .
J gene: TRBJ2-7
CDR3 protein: CASSPSHEQYF
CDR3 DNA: TGTGCCAGCTCACCATCCCACGAGCAGTACTTC

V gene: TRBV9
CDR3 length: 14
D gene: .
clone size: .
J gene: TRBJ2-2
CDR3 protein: CASSVVRGNGELFF
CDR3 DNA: TGTGCCAGCAGCGTAGTCCGGGGGAACGGGGAGCTGTTTTTT

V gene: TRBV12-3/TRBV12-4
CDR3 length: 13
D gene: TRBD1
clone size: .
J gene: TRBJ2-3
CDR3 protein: CASSSTGADTQYF
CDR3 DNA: TGTGCCAGCAGCTCTACAGGGGCAGATACGCAGTATTTT

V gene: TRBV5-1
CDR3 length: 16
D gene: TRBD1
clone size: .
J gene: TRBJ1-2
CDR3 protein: CASSLAGTGLNYGYTF
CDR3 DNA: TGCGCCAGCAGCTTGGCCGGGACAGGGCTTAACTATGGCTACACCTTC

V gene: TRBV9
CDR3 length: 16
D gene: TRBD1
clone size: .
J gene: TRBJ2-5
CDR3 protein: CASSVDPYGTVETQYF
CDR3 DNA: TGTGCCAGCAGCGTAGACCCCTACGGGACAGTGGAGACCCAGTACTTC

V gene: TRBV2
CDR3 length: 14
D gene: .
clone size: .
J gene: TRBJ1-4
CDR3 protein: CASSEAEFNEKLFF
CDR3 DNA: TGTGCCAGCAGTGAAGCAGAGTTTAATGAAAAACTGTTTTTT

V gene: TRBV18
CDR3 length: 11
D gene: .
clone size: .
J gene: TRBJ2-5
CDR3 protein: CASSREETQYF
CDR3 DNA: TGTGCCAGCTCTCGGGAAGAGACCCAGTACTTC

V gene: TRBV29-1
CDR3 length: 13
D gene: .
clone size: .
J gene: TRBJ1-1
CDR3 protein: CSVEGQGWSEAFF
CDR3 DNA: TGCAGCGTTGAAGGGCAGGGCTGGTCTGAAGCTTTCTTT

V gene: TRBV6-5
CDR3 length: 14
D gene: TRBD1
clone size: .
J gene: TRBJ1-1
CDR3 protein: CASRPTGDRTEAFF
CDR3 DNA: TGTGCCAGCAGGCCTACAGGGGATCGGACTGAAGCTTTCTTT

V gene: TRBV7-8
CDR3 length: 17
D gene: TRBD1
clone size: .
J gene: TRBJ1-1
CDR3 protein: CASSLARGTGGSTEAFF
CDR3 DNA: TGTGCCAGCAGCTTAGCGCGGGGGACAGGGGGCTCCACTGAAGCTTTCTTT

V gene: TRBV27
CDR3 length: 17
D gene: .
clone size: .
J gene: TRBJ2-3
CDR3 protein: CASTAMGGGGGTDTQYF
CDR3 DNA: TGTGCCAGCACGGCGATGGGAGGGGGCGGCGGCACAGATACGCAGTATTTT

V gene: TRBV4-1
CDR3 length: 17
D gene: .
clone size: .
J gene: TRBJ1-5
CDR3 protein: CASSQDPSGGSNQPQHF
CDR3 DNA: TGCGCCAGCAGCCAAGACCCATCCGGGGGAAGCAATCAGCCCCAGCATTTT